This TCR beta chain was captured in a study of T cell repertoires in cytomegalovirus infection. For the study at large: Public TCR beta signatures indicated both CMV infection and matching HLA type.

The CDR3 contains 16 residues. The junction had 11 bases not matched to a gene; V was cut back by 7 bases and J by 2 bases. Germline V gene data show CDR1 as MDHEN and CDR2 as SYDVKM. This clonotype was recorded a few times. The antigen remains unidentified. Regarding the study as a whole: Identification of carriers of CMV plus the relevant HLA was performed using cumulative public TCR beta family frequency. HLA-C-restricted CMV-specific TCR beta clonotypes were dominant in the ex vivo response.

TCRdb reprocessed the reads via MiXCR and lists one record per CDR3 protein. Counted here are hundreds of thousands of distinct CDR3 sequences, roughly 22% occurring once; the ten biggest clones make up about 18%. Sequenced material: CD8+ T cells from PBMCs. This clonotype was obtained from a human donor in good health (CMV status not recorded). Some clones in this sample may be carry-over from other donors' samples. The chain combines TRBV28 with TRBJ1-5; 7 bases are a match to TRBD1. The CDR3, as DNA: TGTGCCAGCAATCCCGTGACAGGGAGTGGCAATCAGCCCCAGCATTTT. Protein: CASNPVTGSGNQPQHF.